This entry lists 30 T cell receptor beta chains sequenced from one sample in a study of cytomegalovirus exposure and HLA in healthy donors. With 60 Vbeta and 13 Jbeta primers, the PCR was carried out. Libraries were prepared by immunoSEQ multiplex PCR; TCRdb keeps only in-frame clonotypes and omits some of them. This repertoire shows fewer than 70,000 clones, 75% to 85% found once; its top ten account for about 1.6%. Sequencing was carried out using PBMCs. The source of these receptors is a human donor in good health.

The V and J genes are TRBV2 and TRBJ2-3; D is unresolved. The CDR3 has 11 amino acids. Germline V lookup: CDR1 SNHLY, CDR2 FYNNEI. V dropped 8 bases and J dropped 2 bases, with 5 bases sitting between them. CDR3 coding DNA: TGTGCCAGCCTAAACACAGATACGCAGTATTTT. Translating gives CASLNTDTQYF.

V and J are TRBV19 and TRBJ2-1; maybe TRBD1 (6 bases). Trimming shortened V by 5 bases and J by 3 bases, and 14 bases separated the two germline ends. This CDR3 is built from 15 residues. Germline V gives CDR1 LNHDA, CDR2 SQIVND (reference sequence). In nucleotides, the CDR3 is TGTGCCAGTAGTCCACAGGGTAGAGACTACAATGAGCAGTTCTTC. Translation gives CASSPQGRDYNEQFF. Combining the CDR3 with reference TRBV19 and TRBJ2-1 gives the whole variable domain DGGITQSPKYLFRKEGQNVTLSCEQNLNHDAMYWYRQDPGQGLRLIYYSQIVNDFQKGDIAEGYSVSREKKESFPLTVTSAQKNPTAFYLCASSPQGRDYNEQFFGPGTRLTVL.

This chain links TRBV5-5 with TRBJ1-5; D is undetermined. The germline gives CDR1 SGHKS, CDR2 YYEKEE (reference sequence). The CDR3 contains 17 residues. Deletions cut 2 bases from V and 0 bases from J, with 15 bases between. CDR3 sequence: CASSLHSSPYSNQPQHF. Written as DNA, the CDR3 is TGTGCCAGCAGCTTACATTCCTCTCCATATAGCAATCAGCCCCAGCATTTT.

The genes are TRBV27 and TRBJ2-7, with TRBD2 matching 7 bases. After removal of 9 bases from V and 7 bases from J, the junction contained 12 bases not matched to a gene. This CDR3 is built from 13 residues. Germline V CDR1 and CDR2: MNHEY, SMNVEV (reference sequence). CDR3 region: CARGPGRLYEQYF. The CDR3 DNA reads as TGTGCCAGAGGGCCCGGGAGGTTGTATGAGCAGTACTTC.

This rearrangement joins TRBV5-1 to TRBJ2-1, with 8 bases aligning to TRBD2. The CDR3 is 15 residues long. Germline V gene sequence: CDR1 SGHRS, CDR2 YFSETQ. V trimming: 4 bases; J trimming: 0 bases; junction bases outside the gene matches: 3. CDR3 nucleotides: TGCGCCAGCAGCCACCGGGGGGGCTCCTACAATGAGCAGTTCTTC. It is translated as CASSHRGGSYNEQFF. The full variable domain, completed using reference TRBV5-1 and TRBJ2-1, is KAGVTQTPRYLIKTRGQQVTLSCSPISGHRSVSWYQQTPGQGLQFLFEYFSETQRNKGNFPGRFSGRQFSNSRSEMNVSTLELGDSALYLCASSHRGGSYNEQFFGPGTRLTVL.

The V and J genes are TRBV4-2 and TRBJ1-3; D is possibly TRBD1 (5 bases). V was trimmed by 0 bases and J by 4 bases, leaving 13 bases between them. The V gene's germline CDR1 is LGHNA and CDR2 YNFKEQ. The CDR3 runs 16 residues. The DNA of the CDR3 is TGTGCCAGCAGCCAAGAAGCGTCAGGGATGGGAAACACCATATATTTT. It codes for CASSQEASGMGNTIYF.

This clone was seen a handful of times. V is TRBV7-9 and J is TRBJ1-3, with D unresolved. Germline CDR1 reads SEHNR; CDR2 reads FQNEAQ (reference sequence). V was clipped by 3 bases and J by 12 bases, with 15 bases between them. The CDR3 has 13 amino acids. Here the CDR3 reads CASSFGSEDGIYF. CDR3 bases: TGTGCCAGCAGCTTTGGAAGCGAAGACGGCATATATTTT.

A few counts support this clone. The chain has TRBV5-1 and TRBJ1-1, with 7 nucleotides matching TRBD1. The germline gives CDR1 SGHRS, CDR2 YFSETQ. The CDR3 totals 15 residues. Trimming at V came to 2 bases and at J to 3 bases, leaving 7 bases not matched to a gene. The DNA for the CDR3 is TGCGCCAGCAGCTTTCGTGGAGGGGGCGACACTGAAGCTTTCTTT. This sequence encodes CASSFRGGGDTEAFF.

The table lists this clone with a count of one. For the CDR3, the DNA is TGCAGCGTTGATATGGGCCGAGAGACCCAGTACTTC. It translates to CSVDMGRETQYF. J is TRBJ2-5 and V is TRBV29-1; D call uncertain. CDR3 length equals 12 residues. Germline V gene sequence: CDR1 SQVTM, CDR2 ANQGSEA. With 3 bases removed from V and 4 bases from J, the gap between germline ends came to 9 bases.

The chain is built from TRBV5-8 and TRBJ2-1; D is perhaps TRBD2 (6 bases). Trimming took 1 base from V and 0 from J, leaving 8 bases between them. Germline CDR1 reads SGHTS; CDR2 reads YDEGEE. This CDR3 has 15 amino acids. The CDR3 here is CASSLWRGSYNEQFF. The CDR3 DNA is TGTGCCAGCAGCTTGTGGCGGGGCTCCTACAATGAGCAGTTCTTC.

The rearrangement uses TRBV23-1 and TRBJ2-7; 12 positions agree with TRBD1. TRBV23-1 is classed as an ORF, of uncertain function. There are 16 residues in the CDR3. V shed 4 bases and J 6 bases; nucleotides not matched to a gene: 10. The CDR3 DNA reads TGCGCCAGCAGTCCCTTACGGGACAGGGGGCGCGGCGAGCAGTACTTC. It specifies CASSPLRDRGRGEQYF.

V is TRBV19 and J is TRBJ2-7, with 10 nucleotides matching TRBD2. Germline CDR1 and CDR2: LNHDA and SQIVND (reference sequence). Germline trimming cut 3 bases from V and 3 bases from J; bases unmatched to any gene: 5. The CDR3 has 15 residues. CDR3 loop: CASSIGLAEYYEQYF. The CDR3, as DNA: TGTGCCAGTAGTATCGGACTAGCGGAATACTACGAGCAGTACTTC.

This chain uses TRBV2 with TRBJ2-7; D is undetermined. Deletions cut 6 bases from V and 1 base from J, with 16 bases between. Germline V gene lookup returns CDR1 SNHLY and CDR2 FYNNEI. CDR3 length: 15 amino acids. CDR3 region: CASSLLVVGSYEQYF. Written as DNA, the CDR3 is TGTGCCAGCAGCCTCCTAGTGGTAGGTTCCTACGAGCAGTACTTC.

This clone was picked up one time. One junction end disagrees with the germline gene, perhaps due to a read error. The CDR3 region is CSSSLGVRGSEAFF. The CDR3 nucleotides are TGTTCCAGCAGCTTAGGGGTAAGGGGGAGTGAAGCTTTCTTT. This chain links TRBV7-9 with TRBJ1-1; the D gene is possibly TRBD1 (6 bases). This CDR3 comprises 14 residues. CDR1 is SEHNR and CDR2 is FQNEAQ in the germline V gene (reference sequence).

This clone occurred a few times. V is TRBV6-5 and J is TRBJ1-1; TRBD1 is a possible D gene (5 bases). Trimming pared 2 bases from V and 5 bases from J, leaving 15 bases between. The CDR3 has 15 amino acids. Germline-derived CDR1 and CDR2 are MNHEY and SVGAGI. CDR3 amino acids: CASSYVTDGGTEAFF. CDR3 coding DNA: TGTGCCAGCAGTTACGTTACCGACGGGGGTACTGAAGCTTTCTTT.

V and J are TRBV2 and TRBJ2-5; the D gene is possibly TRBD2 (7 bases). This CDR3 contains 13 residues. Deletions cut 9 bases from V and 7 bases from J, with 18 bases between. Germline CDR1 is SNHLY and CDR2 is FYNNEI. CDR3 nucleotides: TGTGCCAGTGGGCCAGGAGGGGGGGGGACCCAGTACTTC. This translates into CASGPGGGGTQYF.

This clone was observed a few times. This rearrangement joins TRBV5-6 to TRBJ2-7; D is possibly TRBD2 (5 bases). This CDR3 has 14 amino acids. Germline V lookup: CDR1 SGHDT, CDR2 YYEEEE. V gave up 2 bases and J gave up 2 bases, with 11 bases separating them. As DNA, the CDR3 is TGTGCCAGCAGCTTACCGGGATCGACCTACGAGCAGTACTTC. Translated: CASSLPGSTYEQYF.

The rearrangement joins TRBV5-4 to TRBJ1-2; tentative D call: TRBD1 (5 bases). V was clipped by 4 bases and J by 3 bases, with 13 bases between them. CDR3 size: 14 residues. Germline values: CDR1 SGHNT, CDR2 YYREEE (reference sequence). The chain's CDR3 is CASSLSTDYYGYTF. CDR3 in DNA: TGTGCCAGCAGCCTCTCGACAGACTACTATGGCTACACCTTC.

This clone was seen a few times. In DNA, the CDR3 is TGTGCCAGCAGTGAATTTAGCGGGGCCGGTAATGAAAAACTGTTTTTT. Translation: CASSEFSGAGNEKLFF. J is TRBJ1-4 and V is TRBV2; D might be TRBD1 (5 bases). The CDR3 loop spans 16 amino acids. In germline, CDR1 is SNHLY, CDR2 FYNNEI. V was clipped by 2 bases and J by 4 bases, with 14 bases between them.

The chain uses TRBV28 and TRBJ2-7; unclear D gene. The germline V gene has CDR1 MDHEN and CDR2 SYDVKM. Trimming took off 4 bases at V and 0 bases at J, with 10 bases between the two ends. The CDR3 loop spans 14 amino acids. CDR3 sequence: CASSWSTNSYEQYF. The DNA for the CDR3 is TGTGCCAGCAGTTGGAGCACAAACTCCTACGAGCAGTACTTC.

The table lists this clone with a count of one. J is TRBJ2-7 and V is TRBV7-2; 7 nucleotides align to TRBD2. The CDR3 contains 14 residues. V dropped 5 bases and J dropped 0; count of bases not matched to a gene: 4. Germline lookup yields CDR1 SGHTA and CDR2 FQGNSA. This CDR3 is CASSTGGLSYEQYF. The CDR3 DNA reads TGTGCCAGCAGCACGGGAGGCCTCTCCTACGAGCAGTACTTC. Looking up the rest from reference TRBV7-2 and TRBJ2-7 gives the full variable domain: GAGVSQSPSNKVTEKGKDVELRCDPISGHTALYWYRQSLGQGLEFLIYFQGNSAPDKSGLPSDRFSAERTGGSVSTLTIQRTQQEDSAVYLCASSTGGLSYEQYFGPGTRLTVT.

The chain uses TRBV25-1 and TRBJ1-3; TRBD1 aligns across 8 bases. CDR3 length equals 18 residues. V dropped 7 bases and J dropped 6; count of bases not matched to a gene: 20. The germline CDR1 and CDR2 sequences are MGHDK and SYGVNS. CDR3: CASTRPGTGTPLKNTIYF. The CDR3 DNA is TGTGCCAGCACCCGTCCCGGGACAGGAACTCCTTTGAAAAACACCATATATTTT.

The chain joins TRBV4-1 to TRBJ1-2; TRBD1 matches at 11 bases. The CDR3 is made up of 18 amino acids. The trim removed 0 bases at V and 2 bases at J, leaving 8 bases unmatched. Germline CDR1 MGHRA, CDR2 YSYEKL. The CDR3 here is CASSQELRTGGRNYGYTF. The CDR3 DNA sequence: TGCGCCAGCAGCCAAGAATTGAGGACAGGGGGCAGGAACTATGGCTACACCTTC.

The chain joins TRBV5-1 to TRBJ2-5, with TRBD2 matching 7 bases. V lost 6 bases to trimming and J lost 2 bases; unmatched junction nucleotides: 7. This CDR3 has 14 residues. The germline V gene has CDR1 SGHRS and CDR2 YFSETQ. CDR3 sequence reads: CASTLSGAQETQYF. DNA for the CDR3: TGCGCCAGCACCCTAAGCGGGGCACAAGAGACCCAGTACTTC.

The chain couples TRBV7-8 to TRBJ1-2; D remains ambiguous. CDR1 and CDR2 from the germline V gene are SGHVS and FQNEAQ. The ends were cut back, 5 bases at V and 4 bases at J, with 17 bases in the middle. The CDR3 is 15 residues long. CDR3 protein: CASSPSHAGFYGYTF. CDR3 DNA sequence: TGTGCCAGCAGCCCCTCCCATGCAGGCTTCTATGGCTACACCTTC. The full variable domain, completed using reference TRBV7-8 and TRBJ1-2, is GAGVSQSPRYKVAKRGQDVALRCDPISGHVSLFWYQQALGQGPEFLTYFQNEAQLDKSGLPSDRFFAERPEGSVSTLKIQRTQQEDSAVYLCASSPSHAGFYGYTFGSGTRLTVV.

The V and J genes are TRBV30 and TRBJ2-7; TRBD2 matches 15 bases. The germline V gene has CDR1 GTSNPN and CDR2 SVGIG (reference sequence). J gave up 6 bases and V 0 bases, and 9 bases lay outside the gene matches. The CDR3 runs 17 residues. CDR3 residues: CAWSVWTSGGGVGEQYF. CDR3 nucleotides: TGTGCCTGGAGTGTTTGGACTAGCGGGGGGGGCGTGGGCGAGCAGTACTTC.

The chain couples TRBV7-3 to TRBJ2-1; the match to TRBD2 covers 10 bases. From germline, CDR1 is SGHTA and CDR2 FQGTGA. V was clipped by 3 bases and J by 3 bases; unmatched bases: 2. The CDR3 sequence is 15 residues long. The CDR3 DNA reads TGTGCCAGCAGCTTGCGGACTAGCGGCTACAATGAGCAGTTCTTC. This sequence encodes CASSLRTSGYNEQFF.

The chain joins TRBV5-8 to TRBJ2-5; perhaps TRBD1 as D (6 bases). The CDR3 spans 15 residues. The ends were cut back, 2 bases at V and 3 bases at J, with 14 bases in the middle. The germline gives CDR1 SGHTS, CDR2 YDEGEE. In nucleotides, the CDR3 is TGTGCCAGCAGCTTCGGACAGTCTGGAGAAGAGACCCAGTACTTC. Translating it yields CASSFGQSGEETQYF.

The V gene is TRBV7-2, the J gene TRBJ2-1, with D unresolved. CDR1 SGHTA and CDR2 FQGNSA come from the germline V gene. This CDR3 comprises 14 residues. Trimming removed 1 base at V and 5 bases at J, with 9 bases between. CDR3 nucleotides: TGTGCCAGCAGCTTAGAAACAACACACAATGAGCAGTTCTTC. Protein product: CASSLETTHNEQFF.

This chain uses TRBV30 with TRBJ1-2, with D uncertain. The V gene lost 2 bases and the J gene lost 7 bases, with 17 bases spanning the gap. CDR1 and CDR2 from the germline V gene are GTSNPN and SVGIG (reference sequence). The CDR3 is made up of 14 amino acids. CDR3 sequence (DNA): TGTGCCTGGAGTACGACTTTAGAAGGTGGTGGCTACACCTTC. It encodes CAWSTTLEGGGYTF.